The clone carrying this TCR beta chain came up a few times. TCR beta CDR3 sequences were amplified from RNA transcripts. The study used the HTBI primer set for a first-round RT-PCR of the TCR CDR3. TCRdb analysed the multiplex PCR reads with MiXCR anew, one entry per CDR3 protein. The sample has roughly 170,000 distinct CDR3 sequences; roughly 10% are singletons. The CDR3 extends over 15 amino acids. Looked up from germline, CDR1 is SGDLS and CDR2 is YYNGEE. The V gene end was trimmed by 6 bases and the J gene end by 4 bases; junction bases not matched to a gene: 7. This sample stems from a study of T cells in Graves' hyperthyroidism and ophthalmopathy. Researchers barred patients who had uncontrolled infection, other autoimmune disease, pregnancy or lactation.

Sequenced input: blood. This TCR came from a woman younger than 30 with Graves' hyperthyroidism that later progressed to Graves' ophthalmopathy. The rearrangement links TRBV9 to TRBJ2-1; 10 nucleotides line up with TRBD2. The CDR3 sequence is CASTPGGLAYNEQFF. The CDR3 nucleotides are TGTGCCAGCACCCCCGGGGGACTAGCGTACAATGAGCAGTTCTTC.